This T cell receptor beta chain was sequenced in a study of naive and memory T cell subsets. An oligonucleotide containing a UMI was ligated to the 3' end of TCR cDNA. Whole-blood samples were roughly 2.3 ml of peripheral blood from healthy adult volunteers. Reverse transcription used DNase-treated unsorted total RNA, aiming for roughly 1 to 1,100 ng. Study-wide results and limits: The RNA method is potentially sensitive to activation and differentiation changes.

Worth noting for this clonotype: Its antigen is unidentified.

Trimming removed 6 bases at V and 14 bases at J, with 15 bases between. The CDR3 loop spans 11 amino acids. Germline V CDR1 and CDR2: LNHDA, SQIVND (reference sequence). The SP2 primer and nested alpha and beta constant region primers amplified ligated cDNA in four rounds. Blood and skin TCR RNA was reverse transcribed with alpha and beta constant primers. TCRdb fed the 5' RACE reads into MiXCR, producing one record per CDR3 protein. The top ten hold more than 0.75% of the sample, which has 45,000 to 55,000 distinct CDR3 sequences, approximately 4.5% seen once. This chain links TRBV19 with TRBJ2-3; TRBD1 or TRBD2 may be the D gene (5 bases each). This clonotype originated in a female donor in good health. The CDR3 sequence is CASSIRDARYF. The CDR3 coding sequence is TGTGCCAGTAGCATCCGGGACGCGCGGTATTTT.